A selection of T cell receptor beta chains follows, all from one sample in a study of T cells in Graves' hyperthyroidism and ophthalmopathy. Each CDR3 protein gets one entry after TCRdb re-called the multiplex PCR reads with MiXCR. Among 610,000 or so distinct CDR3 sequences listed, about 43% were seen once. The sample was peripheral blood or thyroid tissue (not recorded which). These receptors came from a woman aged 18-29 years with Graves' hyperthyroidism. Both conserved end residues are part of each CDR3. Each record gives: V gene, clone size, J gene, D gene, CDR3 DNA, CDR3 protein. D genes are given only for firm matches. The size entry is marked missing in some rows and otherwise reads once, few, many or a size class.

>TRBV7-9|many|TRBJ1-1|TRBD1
TGTGCCAGCAGCCGAATGGTCGGGACAGGGGCTTGGAACACTGAAGCTTTCTTT
CASSRMVGTGAWNTEAFF
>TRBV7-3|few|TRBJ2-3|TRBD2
TGTGCCAGCAGCGAGGGACTAGCGGGAGGACTTAGCACAGATACGCAGTATTTT
CASSEGLAGGLSTDTQYF
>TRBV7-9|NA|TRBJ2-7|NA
TGTGCCAGCAGCTCAACCTCCGGGGCAGGGTGCTACGAGCAGTACTTC
CASSSTSGAGCYEQYF
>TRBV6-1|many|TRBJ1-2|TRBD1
TGTGCCAGCAGCGAGCTAAGGCGACAGGGCCCTCTTTATGGCTACACCTTC
CASSELRRQGPLYGYTF
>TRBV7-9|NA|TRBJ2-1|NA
TGTGCCAGCACCCTTCGTGGAGACACTGGAAACAATGAGCAGTTCTTC
CASTLRGDTGNNEQFF
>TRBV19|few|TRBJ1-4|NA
TGTGCCAGTAGTATAAGAGCGGATCCTAATGAAAAACTGTTTTTT
CASSIRADPNEKLFF
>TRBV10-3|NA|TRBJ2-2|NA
TGTGCCATCAGCCAGAGCCCAGACACCGGGGAGCTGTTTTTT
CAISQSPDTGELFF
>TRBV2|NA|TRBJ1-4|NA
TGTGCCAGCATGCAGGGTAGAAGTGAAAAACTGTTTTTT
CASMQGRSEKLFF
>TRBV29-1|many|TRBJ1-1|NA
TGCAGCGTCCGCCCACCTTGGGACGGCAGGCCAGCTTTCTTT
CSVRPPWDGRPAFF
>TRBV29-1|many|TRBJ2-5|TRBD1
TGCAGCGTCTACAGGGGAGAGACCCAGTACTTC
CSVYRGETQYF
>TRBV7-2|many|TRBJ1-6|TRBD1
TGTGCCAGCAGCCCCCGGGACAGTTCGAATTCACCCCTCCACTTT
CASSPRDSSNSPLHF
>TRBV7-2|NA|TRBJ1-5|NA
TGTGCCAGCAGCACCTTAGCGGGGGGAAGGCAGCCCCAGCATTTT
CASSTLAGGRQPQHF
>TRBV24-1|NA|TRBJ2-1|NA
TGTGCCACCAGTGTACCAGGGGGGAAGGAGCAGTTCTTC
CATSVPGGKEQFF
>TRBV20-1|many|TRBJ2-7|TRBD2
TGCAGTGCTAGAGATTTGGCTAGCGGGACTGATGAGCAGTACTTC
CSARDLASGTDEQYF
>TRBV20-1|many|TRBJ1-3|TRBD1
TGCAGTGCTAGAGATAACAGGGGAACTGGAAACACCATATATTTT
CSARDNRGTGNTIYF
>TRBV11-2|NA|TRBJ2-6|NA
TGTGCCAGCAGCTTAGAGGTTCCTGGGGCCAACGTCCTGACTTTC
CASSLEVPGANVLTF
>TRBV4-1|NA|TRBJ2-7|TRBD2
TGCGCCAGCAGCCAGAAGATTGGGGGGGTAGCGGGAGCCGGGGAGCAGTACTTC
CASSQKIGGVAGAGEQYF
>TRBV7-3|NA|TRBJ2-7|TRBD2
TGTGCCAGCAGCAACCCTAGCGGGAGGCGGTCCTACAATGAGCAGTACTTC
CASSNPSGRRSYNEQYF